These 4 T cell receptor beta chains were sequenced from one sample in a study of beta chain features in type 1 diabetes. The study reverse transcribed the entire isolated RNA, so it sequenced expressed TCRB transcripts. Only in-frame clones appear in the TCRdb table, and some are missing; sequencing was by immunoSEQ multiplex PCR. The data hold about 330,000 clones, with roughly 9.6% observed a single time. The sample comprised naive CD4+ T cells from blood. The source is a woman in her thirties in good health.

The J gene is TRBJ2-7, the V gene TRBV5-1, with TRBD2 matching 7 bases. V shed 0 bases, J shed 0 bases, and the junction held 9 bases outside the gene matches. The CDR3 loop spans 17 amino acids. CDR1 and CDR2 from the germline V gene are SGHRS and YFSETQ. The CDR3, as DNA: TGCGCCAGCAGCTTGGCGGTAGCGGGTATCCTCTCCTACGAGCAGTACTTC. Amino acids: CASSLAVAGILSYEQYF.

This clone was observed a handful of times. The V and J genes are TRBV7-3 and TRBJ2-7; weak D call: TRBD1 (6 bases). The V gene's germline CDR1 is SGHTA and CDR2 FQGTGA. CDR3 length: 13 residues. With 4 bases removed from V and 3 bases from J, the gap between germline ends came to 10 bases. Here the CDR3 reads CASSSGHNYEQYF. The CDR3 coding sequence is TGTGCCAGCAGCTCGGGACATAACTACGAGCAGTACTTC.

This clone was counted between two and nine times. The rearrangement links TRBV9 to TRBJ2-1; 11 nucleotides line up with TRBD2. The junction had 10 bases not matched to a gene; V was cut back by 5 bases and J by 9 bases. CDR3 length: 15 amino acids. Germline V CDR1 and CDR2: SGDLS, YYNGEE. The CDR3 nucleotides read TGTGCCAGCAGTCCACTAGCGGGAGCCCGGTTTGAGCAGTTCTTC. Protein sequence: CASSPLAGARFEQFF.

This clone came up a few times. This sequence joins TRBV19 and TRBJ2-6; D gene uncertain. Germline lookup yields CDR1 LNHDA and CDR2 SQIVND (reference sequence). The CDR3 loop spans 16 amino acids. V lost 0 bases and J lost 4, with 10 bases in between. CDR3 DNA: TGTGCCAGTAGTATAGATCCCGGGTCAGGGGCCAACGTCCTGACTTTC. Translated, it gives CASSIDPGSGANVLTF.